The present T cell receptor (beta chain) was sequenced within a study of T cell responses to AZD1222 COVID-19 vaccine. Overall study findings and caveats: The breadth and depth of Spike-specific TCRs increased once two AZD1222 doses had been given. Just six AZD1222 recipients tested seropositive at baseline. A mostly white British donor set with more females was recruited, and clonal diversity was possibly underestimated.

The V gene lost 2 bases and the J gene lost 9 bases, with 8 bases spanning the gap. The CDR3 is 12 amino acids. Regarding this clone: Antigen: not known.

TCRdb keeps only in-frame clones here, not all; method: immunoSEQ multiplex PCR. The sample lists some 91,000 clones, 85% to 95% seen once, with roughly 13% in the top ten. The source material was peripheral blood, sampled on day 0 of AZD1222 vaccination. This clonotype was sampled from an adult in good health. The V gene is TRBV12-3 or TRBV12-4, the J gene TRBJ2-1; D is perhaps TRBD1 (6 bases). This chain's CDR3 is CASSLWGLEQFF. CDR3 in DNA: TGTGCCAGCAGTTTATGGGGGCTTGAGCAGTTCTTC.